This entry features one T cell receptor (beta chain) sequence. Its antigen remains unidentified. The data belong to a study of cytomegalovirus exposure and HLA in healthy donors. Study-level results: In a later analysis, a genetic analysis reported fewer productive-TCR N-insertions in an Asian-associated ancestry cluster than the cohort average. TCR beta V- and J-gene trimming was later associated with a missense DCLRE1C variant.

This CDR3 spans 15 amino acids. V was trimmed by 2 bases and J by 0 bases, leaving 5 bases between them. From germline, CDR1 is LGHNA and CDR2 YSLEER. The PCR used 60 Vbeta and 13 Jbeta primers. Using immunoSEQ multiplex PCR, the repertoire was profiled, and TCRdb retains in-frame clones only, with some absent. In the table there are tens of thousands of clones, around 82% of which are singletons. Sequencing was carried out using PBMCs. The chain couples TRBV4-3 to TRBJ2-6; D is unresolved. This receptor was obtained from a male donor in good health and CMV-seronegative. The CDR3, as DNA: TGCGCCAGCAGCCAATTACACTCTGGGGCCAACGTCCTGACTTTC. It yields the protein CASSQLHSGANVLTF.